This T cell receptor beta chain was identified in a study of T-cell reconstitution after alpha-beta-depleted transplantation in children. This clonotype was picked up one time. No antigen is known for it. Regarding the study as a whole: After transplant, high TCRbeta diversity at day 60 in some patients arose from surviving recipient T cells and thymic progenitors. As was reported, about two months after transplant, alpha-beta T cells came from several hundred expanded graft clones. One year post-transplant, T-cell counts and diversity were largely derived from T cells produced anew.

The TCRbeta library was prepared with unique molecular identifiers. A single record per CDR3 protein comes from TCRdb applying MiXCR to the PCR reads. The sample consists of more than 200,000 distinct CDR3 sequences, approximately 15% of them appearing once. J gave up 2 bases and V 4 bases, and 5 bases lay outside the gene matches. CDR3 length equals 16 residues. In germline, CDR1 is SGHRS, CDR2 YFSETQ. The sample consisted of PBMCs, mostly from graft donor cells, taken 360 days after TCRalphabeta/CD19-depleted stem cell transplant. The chain couples TRBV5-1 to TRBJ1-5, with 11 bases aligning to TRBD1. The TCR comes from a male patient between 2 and 9 years old who had a stem cell transplant for acute lymphoblastic leukemia, so the T cells may come from the graft donor. In nucleotides, the CDR3 is TGCGCCAGCAGCCCGGGGACAGGGGGAGGCAATCAGCCCCAGCATTTT. Protein sequence: CASSPGTGGGNQPQHF. Full variable domain (outside the CDR3, taken from reference TRBV5-1 and TRBJ1-5): KAGVTQTPRYLIKTRGQQVTLSCSPISGHRSVSWYQQTPGQGLQFLFEYFSETQRNKGNFPGRFSGRQFSNSRSEMNVSTLELGDSALYLCASSPGTGGGNQPQHFGDGTRLSIL.